This passage covers 12 T cell receptor beta chains from one sample sequenced in a study of T cell responses to AZD1222 COVID-19 vaccine. This table comes from immunoSEQ multiplex PCR, and its TCRdb copy is limited to in-frame clones, with some not included. The table has about 140,000 clones, approximately 92% seen once. The sample was peripheral blood, taken 28 days after the second AZD1222 dose. The source of these receptors is an adult who received the AZD1222 COVID-19 vaccine.

The rearrangement links TRBV15 to TRBJ1-1; no definite D call. V lost 2 bases and J lost 3, with 7 bases in between. This CDR3 contains 13 residues. Germline V gene data show CDR1 as LNHNV and CDR2 as YYDKDF (reference sequence). The CDR3 spells CATSRRLDTEAFF. The CDR3 bases are TGTGCCACCAGCAGACGCCTTGACACTGAAGCTTTCTTT.

The chain recombines TRBV15 with TRBJ1-1; D may be TRBD1 (5 bases). The CDR3 covers 15 residues. Germline V gene lookup returns CDR1 LNHNV and CDR2 YYDKDF (reference sequence). The ends were cut back, 1 base at V and 0 bases at J, with 9 bases in the middle. In nucleotides, the CDR3 is TGTGCCACCAGCAGAGGCACAGGAATGAACACTGAAGCTTTCTTT. Amino acid sequence: CATSRGTGMNTEAFF. The variable domain in full, with the rest retrieved from reference TRBV15 and TRBJ1-1, is DAMVIQNPRYQVTQFGKPVTLSCSQTLNHNVMYWYQQKSSQAPKLLFHYYDKDFNNEADTPDNFQSRRPNTSFCFLDIRSPGLGDTAMYLCATSRGTGMNTEAFFGQGTRLTVV.

This clone was seen once. This rearrangement joins TRBV28 to TRBJ1-2, with 7 positions matching TRBD1. Germline V gene sequence: CDR1 MDHEN, CDR2 SYDVKM. There are 16 residues in the CDR3. The J segment lost 1 base and the V segment lost 5 bases, leaving 10 bases of the junction unmatched. The CDR3 spells CASSRGQFVLNYGYTF. As DNA, the CDR3 is TGTGCCAGCAGTCGGGGACAGTTTGTCCTTAACTATGGCTACACCTTC.

A few counts support this clone. The chain has TRBV2 and TRBJ1-4; D is unclear. Germline loops: CDR1 SNHLY, CDR2 FYNNEI. The germline V and J ends were trimmed by 11 bases and 2 bases, with 12 bases remaining between them. This CDR3 is 13 amino acids long. DNA of the CDR3: TGTGCCTCTAGTTCCCCGACTAATGAAAAACTGTTTTTT. It is translated as CASSSPTNEKLFF.

This clone has only a few counts. V usage is TRBV4-1 and J usage is TRBJ2-7; the match to TRBD1 covers 10 bases. This CDR3 has 14 amino acids. With 4 bases clipped from V and 4 bases from J, the junction kept 4 bases outside the gene matches. Looked up from germline, CDR1 is MGHRA and CDR2 is YSYEKL. The CDR3, as DNA: TGCGCCAGCAGCCTGGACAGGGGGAGGTACGAGCAGTACTTC. Protein product: CASSLDRGRYEQYF.

This clone was seen once. V is TRBV7-9 and J is TRBJ2-1; 8 positions match TRBD2. The V segment lost 3 bases and the J segment 1 base; nucleotides outside the gene matches: 2. Germline CDR1 SEHNR, CDR2 FQNEAQ (reference sequence). The CDR3 consists of 15 residues. As DNA, the CDR3 is TGTGCCAGCAGCTTTATAGCGGGATCCTACAATGAGCAGTTCTTC. It specifies CASSFIAGSYNEQFF.

This rearrangement joins TRBV28 to TRBJ1-2; perhaps TRBD1 as D (6 bases). V was cut by 5 bases and J by 2 bases, with 15 bases left in between. Germline V gives CDR1 MDHEN, CDR2 SYDVKM. This CDR3 spans 15 amino acids. CDR3 protein: CASSTTGTLNYGYTF. The CDR3 region has the DNA TGTGCCAGCAGTACGACAGGAACCTTGAACTATGGCTACACCTTC.

The V and J genes are TRBV6-1 and TRBJ2-3, with D possibly matching TRBD1 (5 bases). V gave up 2 bases and J gave up 0 bases, with 12 bases separating them. This CDR3 comprises 16 residues. The V gene's germline CDR1 is MNHNS and CDR2 SASEGT. The CDR3 reads CASSEIKGHSTDTQYF. The CDR3 DNA is TGTGCCAGCAGTGAAATAAAGGGGCATAGCACAGATACGCAGTATTTT.

The genes are TRBV18 and TRBJ1-3; D not certain. CDR3 length: 14 amino acids. The germline V gene encodes CDR1 KGHSH and CDR2 LQKENI. The V end lost 3 bases, the J end lost 0 bases, and 6 bases lay between the germline ends. CDR3 sequence reads: CASSPENSGNTIYF. In nucleotides, the CDR3 is TGTGCCAGCTCACCTGAAAACTCTGGAAACACCATATATTTT.

This chain joins TRBV19 and TRBJ1-1; 7 nucleotides match TRBD1. J gave up 2 bases and V 6 bases, and 6 bases lay outside the gene matches. This CDR3 comprises 14 residues. Germline V lookup: CDR1 LNHDA, CDR2 SQIVND (reference sequence). DNA for the CDR3: TGTGCCAGTAGGGAAGGACAGGTTAACACTGAAGCTTTCTTT. The encoded protein is CASREGQVNTEAFF.

The chain couples TRBV28 to TRBJ1-1; D is uncertain. Germline CDR1 reads MDHEN; CDR2 reads SYDVKM. The CDR3 covers 14 residues. Trimming took 1 base from V and 4 from J, leaving 10 bases between them. CDR3 in amino acids: CASSLSLPVTEAFF. In nucleotides, the CDR3 is TGTGCCAGCAGTTTATCTCTACCGGTCACTGAAGCTTTCTTT.

V is TRBV9 and J is TRBJ2-2; the D gene is possibly TRBD2 (5 bases). The germline V gene encodes CDR1 SGDLS and CDR2 YYNGEE. V was cut by 1 base and J by 1 base, with 8 bases left in between. The CDR3 length is 15 residues. The CDR3 is CASSVRSGNTGELFF. CDR3 in DNA: TGTGCCAGCAGCGTAAGGAGCGGGAACACCGGGGAGCTGTTTTTT.